This T cell receptor (beta chain) was sequenced during a study of T cell changes during pregnancy in multiple sclerosis. From germline, CDR1 is SGHNT and CDR2 YENEEA. J lost 5 bases, V lost 5 bases, and 7 bases had no gene match. This CDR3 has 14 amino acids. Libraries were prepared by immunoSEQ multiplex PCR; TCRdb keeps only in-frame clonotypes and omits some of them. The table has 91,000 or so clones, 80% to 95% seen once. The TCR was taken from a female donor with multiple sclerosis, enrolled in a pregnancy study. The source material was peripheral blood, sampled after pregnancy. The chain recombines TRBV11-3 with TRBJ2-5, with 8 bases identical to TRBD2. The CDR3 nucleotides read TGTGCCAGCAGCCGTGCGGGGGGCCAGGAGACCCAGTACTTC. Its translation: CASSRAGGQETQYF.